Following are 28 T cell receptor beta chains from one sample sequenced in a study of shared clonotypes between healthy human individuals. Terminally differentiated effector memory CD45RA+ cells were left out of the naive CD8 fraction, which was CD45RO-negative and positively selected for CCR7. Clones were sequenced by immunoSEQ multiplex PCR, and TCRdb holds only the in-frame ones, with some missing. In the table there are around 1.9 million clones, just under 95% of which are singletons. The sequencing sample was made of naive CD8+ T cells from PBMCs. The receptors stem from a man aged 18 to 30 in good health. Some clones in this sample may be carry-over from other donors' samples.

This clone was seen just once. The same CDR3 arises from other DNA sequences in this sample as well. The V call is TRBV7-6, the J call TRBJ2-7; 11 nucleotides line up with TRBD1. The CDR3 length is 14 residues. Germline V CDR1 and CDR2: SGHVS, FNYEAQ. Trimming at V came to 5 bases and at J to 2 bases, leaving 2 bases not matched to a gene. Written as DNA, the CDR3 is TGTGCCAGCAGCCCGGGACAGGGGGCCTACGAGCAGTACTTC. Its protein is CASSPGQGAYEQYF. Full variable domain (outside the CDR3, taken from reference TRBV7-6 and TRBJ2-7): GAGVSQSPRYKVTKRGQDVALRCDPISGHVSLYWYRQALGQGPEFLTYFNYEAQQDKSGLPNDRFSAERPEGSISTLTIQRTEQRDSAMYRCASSPGQGAYEQYFGPGTRLTVT.

The chain uses TRBV11-3 and TRBJ2-5, with no clear D. The tail of the sequence fits TRBJ2-7 better, so the J call may be wrong. This CDR3 is built from 11 residues. Germline CDR1 SGHNT, CDR2 YENEEA. The CDR3 nucleotides read TGTGCCAGCAGCTCCCCAGGCGAGCAGTACTTC. Translated: CASSSPGEQYF.

This clone has a single count. The CDR3 coding sequence is TGTGCCAGCAGTTCCGGGACAGGGGGGTTGAACACTGAAGCTTTCTTT. As protein: CASSSGTGGLNTEAFF. The V and J genes are TRBV27 and TRBJ1-1; 11 bases match TRBD1. Germline values: CDR1 MNHEY, CDR2 SMNVEV (reference sequence). J was trimmed by 0 bases and V by 4 bases; bases with no gene match: 4. The CDR3 runs 16 residues.

The chain couples TRBV9 to TRBJ2-7; 10 bases line up with TRBD2. The V segment lost 2 bases and the J segment 2 bases; nucleotides outside the gene matches: 7. The V gene's germline CDR1 is SGDLS and CDR2 YYNGEE. The CDR3 extends over 16 amino acids. CDR3 coding DNA: TGTGCCAGCAGCGTTTTTGGGACTAGCGCGACCTACGAGCAGTACTTC. It encodes CASSVFGTSATYEQYF.

V and J are TRBV7-9 and TRBJ1-3; TRBD1 agrees at 7 bases. The CDR3 sequence is 15 residues long. The germline CDR1 and CDR2 sequences are SEHNR and FQNEAQ (reference sequence). Trimming removed 5 bases from V and 3 bases from J; junction bases left unmatched: 7. CDR3 amino acids: CASSPYGTDGNTIYF. In nucleotides, the CDR3 is TGTGCCAGCAGCCCCTACGGGACAGATGGAAACACCATATATTTT. Full variable domain (remainder filled in from reference TRBV7-9 and TRBJ1-3): DTGVSQNPRHKITKRGQNVTFRCDPISEHNRLYWYRQTLGQGPEFLTYFQNEAQLEKSRLLSDRFSAERPKGSFSTLEIQRTEQGDSAMYLCASSPYGTDGNTIYFGEGSWLTVV.

The chain joins TRBV29-1 to TRBJ2-7, with 12 bases lining up with TRBD2. This CDR3 spans 17 amino acids. Unmatched junction bases numbered 14, after V lost 5 bases and J lost 3 bases. Germline V gene sequence: CDR1 SQVTM, CDR2 ANQGSEA. The CDR3 is CSVREGQRTSGIYEQYF. The CDR3 DNA sequence: TGCAGCGTTCGGGAGGGCCAGAGGACTAGCGGGATCTACGAGCAGTACTTC.

This clone was observed a handful of times. Other nucleotide sequences from this sample produce the same CDR3. V usage is TRBV2 and J usage is TRBJ1-5, with D perhaps TRBD1 (5 bases). The CDR3 covers 14 residues. V was trimmed by 1 base and J by 7 bases, leaving 11 bases between them. The germline V gene encodes CDR1 SNHLY and CDR2 FYNNEI. The CDR3 DNA reads as TGTGCCAGCAGTGAAGTCGGGGCAGGGCAGCCCCAGCATTTT. Its protein product is CASSEVGAGQPQHF.

On this clone itself: In the same sample, other DNA sequences code for this CDR3. This chain links TRBV19 with TRBJ2-5; D is ambiguous. V lost 5 bases and J 3 bases, leaving 10 bases between the germline ends. This CDR3 is built from 13 residues. From germline, CDR1 is LNHDA and CDR2 SQIVND (reference sequence). Written as DNA, the CDR3 is TGTGCCAGTAGTGAGGACGGAGAAGAGACCCAGTACTTC. This codes for CASSEDGEETQYF.

The rearrangement links TRBV7-2 to TRBJ2-7, with 7 bases matching TRBD2. CDR1 is SGHTA and CDR2 is FQGNSA in the germline V gene. This CDR3 contains 15 residues. V was pared by 5 bases and J by 0 bases, with 7 bases of the junction left unmatched. In DNA form, the CDR3 reads TGTGCCAGCAGCCCGAAGCGGGGAGACTCCTACGAGCAGTACTTC. It codes for CASSPKRGDSYEQYF.

The V call is TRBV4-3, the J call TRBJ2-7, with no clear D. CDR3 size: 13 residues. The germline V gene encodes CDR1 LGHNA and CDR2 YSLEER. V gave up 3 bases and J gave up 2 bases, with 8 bases separating them. The CDR3 DNA follows: TGCGCCAGCAGCCAGGGCGTCGCCTACGAGCAGTACTTC. It specifies CASSQGVAYEQYF.

J is TRBJ1-1 and V is TRBV11-2; TRBD1 might be the D (6 bases). CDR3 length: 16 amino acids. Germline CDR1 and CDR2: SGHAT and FQNNGV. V gave up 5 bases and J gave up 3 bases, with 19 bases separating them. CDR3 amino acids: CASSPRGGSGDTEAFF. The CDR3 region has the DNA TGTGCCAGCAGCCCTAGGGGGGGTTCGGGGGACACTGAAGCTTTCTTT.

The chain recombines TRBV28 with TRBJ2-5, with 7 bases fitting TRBD1. The CDR3 has 15 amino acids. Germline loops: CDR1 MDHEN, CDR2 SYDVKM. The J segment lost 3 bases and the V segment lost 5 bases, leaving 9 bases of the junction unmatched. CDR3 nucleotide sequence: TGTGCCAGCAGTGGACTCCGGGACAGAAAAGAGACCCAGTACTTC. Amino acid sequence: CASSGLRDRKETQYF.

This chain joins TRBV7-6 and TRBJ2-2, with D perhaps TRBD2 (6 bases). Germline V gene lookup returns CDR1 SGHVS and CDR2 FNYEAQ. This CDR3 has 19 residues. V was pared by 3 bases and J by 3 bases, with 23 bases between. In nucleotides, the CDR3 is TGTGCCAGCAGCTTTCAATCCGGAGGGATCGTGGTGGACACCGGGGAGCTGTTTTTT. This encodes CASSFQSGGIVVDTGELFF.

This chain connects TRBV9 to TRBJ2-7; D gene uncertain. The CDR3 consists of 15 residues. CDR1 is SGDLS, CDR2 YYNGEE, per germline. Trimming cost V 2 bases and J 0 bases, with 12 bases left between them. CDR3 residues: CASSVGLQLSYEQYF. DNA of the CDR3: TGTGCCAGCAGCGTTGGGCTTCAACTCTCCTACGAGCAGTACTTC.

The chain uses TRBV9 and TRBJ1-1; 7 nucleotides agree with TRBD1. V dropped 1 base and J dropped 1; count of bases not matched to a gene: 7. This CDR3 comprises 16 residues. Germline values: CDR1 SGDLS, CDR2 YYNGEE. CDR3 residues: CASSVSPRDRNTEAFF. CDR3 coding DNA: TGTGCCAGCAGCGTATCCCCCCGGGACAGGAACACTGAAGCTTTCTTT.

This clone was seen more than once but under ten times. The chain couples TRBV4-1 to TRBJ1-1; no clear D gene. The V end lost 1 base, the J end lost 3 bases, and 9 bases lay between the germline ends. The CDR3 spans 14 residues. Germline V gene data show CDR1 as MGHRA and CDR2 as YSYEKL. CDR3 region: CASSQGPRDTEAFF. CDR3 DNA sequence: TGCGCCAGCAGCCAAGGTCCGCGGGACACTGAAGCTTTCTTT.

The rearrangement joins TRBV30 to TRBJ2-6, with no clear D. CDR3 length: 10 residues. Trimming took 5 bases from V and 12 from J, leaving 8 bases between them. Germline CDR1 GTSNPN, CDR2 SVGIG (reference sequence). CDR3 bases: TGTGCCTGGTACGAGCGCGTCCTGACTTTC. This codes for CAWYERVLTF.

The rearrangement uses TRBV27 and TRBJ2-5, with TRBD2 identical over 7 bases. The V segment lost 5 bases and the J segment 5 bases; nucleotides outside the gene matches: 14. The CDR3 is 16 residues long. The germline V gene encodes CDR1 MNHEY and CDR2 SMNVEV (reference sequence). CDR3 in amino acids: CASSPSQRGGWETQYF. CDR3 sequence (DNA): TGTGCCAGCAGTCCCTCGCAGCGGGGAGGGTGGGAGACCCAGTACTTC.

The chain joins TRBV5-4 to TRBJ1-1; TRBD1 agrees at 10 bases. V was clipped by 0 bases and J by 1 base; unmatched bases: 3. CDR3 size: 16 residues. CDR1 and CDR2 (germline): SGHNT, YYREEE (reference sequence). CDR3 in DNA: TGTGCCAGCAGCTTGGGACAGGGGGCGGGGAACACTGAAGCTTTCTTT. This translates into CASSLGQGAGNTEAFF. The variable domain in full, completed from reference TRBV5-4 and TRBJ1-1, reads ETGVTQSPTHLIKTRGQQVTLRCSSQSGHNTVSWYQQALGQGPQFIFQYYREEENGRGNFPPRFSGLQFPNYSSELNVNALELDDSALYLCASSLGQGAGNTEAFFGQGTRLTVV.

This clone was seen a single time. The chain has TRBV14 and TRBJ2-2, with unresolved D. Germline V CDR1 and CDR2: SGHDN, FVKESK. The V end lost 3 bases, the J end lost 0 bases, and 8 bases lay between the germline ends. The CDR3 totals 15 residues. The CDR3 coding sequence is TGTGCCAGCAGCCACTGGCAGTCGAACACCGGGGAGCTGTTTTTT. Translating gives CASSHWQSNTGELFF.

V is TRBV9 and J is TRBJ2-7; no clear D gene. Deletions cut 0 bases from V and 2 bases from J, with 9 bases between. This CDR3 has 14 residues. Germline-derived CDR1 and CDR2 are SGDLS and YYNGEE. CDR3 region: CASSVALRPYEQYF. The CDR3 coding sequence is TGTGCCAGCAGCGTAGCCTTGAGGCCCTACGAGCAGTACTTC.

This chain uses TRBV7-2 with TRBJ2-1, with TRBD2 as a possible D gene (5 bases). This CDR3 is 13 amino acids long. Trimming took off 3 bases at V and 9 bases at J, with 12 bases between the two ends. Germline loops: CDR1 SGHTA, CDR2 FQGNSA. The CDR3: CASSFYGGSEQFF. The CDR3 DNA is TGTGCCAGCAGCTTTTATGGTGGGAGTGAGCAGTTCTTC. Full variable domain (outside the CDR3, taken from reference TRBV7-2 and TRBJ2-1): GAGVSQSPSNKVTEKGKDVELRCDPISGHTALYWYRQSLGQGLEFLIYFQGNSAPDKSGLPSDRFSAERTGGSVSTLTIQRTQQEDSAVYLCASSFYGGSEQFFGPGTRLTVL.

A note on this clone: This same CDR3 is encoded by further DNA sequences in the sample. V is TRBV9 and J is TRBJ2-7; no reliable D call. The CDR3 is 11 amino acids. Germline CDR1 reads SGDLS; CDR2 reads YYNGEE. V gave up 3 bases and J gave up 6 bases, with 7 bases separating them. CDR3 loop: CASSEGGEQYF. DNA for the CDR3: TGTGCCAGCAGCGAAGGTGGCGAGCAGTACTTC. Looking up the rest from reference TRBV9 and TRBJ2-7 gives the full variable domain: DSGVTQTPKHLITATGQRVTLRCSPRSGDLSVYWYQQSLDQGLQFLIQYYNGEERAKGNILERFSAQQFPDLHSELNLSSLELGDSALYFCASSEGGEQYFGPGTRLTVT.

The CDR3 here is CASTGAADTQYF. The CDR3, as DNA: TGTGCCAGTACGGGAGCGGCAGATACGCAGTATTTT. The chain uses TRBV27 and TRBJ2-3; D is perhaps TRBD2 (6 bases). The germline V gene has CDR1 MNHEY and CDR2 SMNVEV (reference sequence). CDR3 length: 12 residues. The V end was cut by 9 bases, the J end by 4 bases, with 11 bases between.

The V gene is TRBV10-1, the J gene TRBJ1-5, with 10 nucleotides matching TRBD1. Germline CDR1 WNHNN, CDR2 SYGVQD (reference sequence). J lost 2 bases, V lost 4 bases, and 11 bases had no gene match. CDR3 size: 18 residues. CDR3 protein: CASSGLKGQGGRNQPQHF. The DNA of the CDR3 is TGCGCCAGCAGTGGCCTCAAAGGACAGGGGGGCCGCAATCAGCCCCAGCATTTT.

This chain uses TRBV9 with TRBJ1-1, with a possible D match to TRBD1 (6 bases). Deletions cut 0 bases from V and 1 base from J, with 10 bases between. Germline CDR1 SGDLS, CDR2 YYNGEE. The CDR3 has 15 amino acids. The CDR3 is CASSVVTGKNTEAFF. CDR3 DNA sequence: TGTGCCAGCAGCGTAGTTACAGGGAAGAACACTGAAGCTTTCTTT.

The chain has TRBV27 and TRBJ1-1; 7 bases match TRBD1. The CDR3 sequence is 17 residues long. With V trimmed by 4 bases and J by 0 bases, 11 bases remained unmatched. The germline V gene has CDR1 MNHEY and CDR2 SMNVEV (reference sequence). CDR3 DNA sequence: TGTGCCAGCAGTTCAACCCCGGGACAGTCCATGAACACTGAAGCTTTCTTT. Amino acid sequence: CASSSTPGQSMNTEAFF.

The chain joins TRBV14 to TRBJ2-1, with 8 bases aligning to TRBD2. This CDR3 comprises 19 residues. In germline, CDR1 is SGHDN, CDR2 FVKESK. V was pared by 1 base and J by 5 bases, with 16 bases of the junction left unmatched. In DNA form, the CDR3 reads TGTGCCAGCAGCCAAGTATCAGGGAGAGCGGGAGCCCACCACAATGAGCAGTTCTTC. It yields the protein CASSQVSGRAGAHHNEQFF.